This TCR beta chain was identified in a study of cytomegalovirus exposure and HLA in healthy donors. V was shortened by 4 bases and J by 1 base, with 5 bases between the two germline ends. There are 12 residues in the CDR3. Germline V gene sequence: CDR1 SGHRS, CDR2 YFSETQ. General study findings and limits: A likely sequencing artifact accounted for one observed cluster of highly shared sequence variants. Researchers counted roughly 150 TCR beta chains as cytomegalovirus-associated.

Vbeta (60) and Jbeta (13) primers were used in the PCR. Assay: immunoSEQ multiplex PCR; the TCRdb copy retains only in-frame clones and omits some. The sample lists roughly 250,000 clones; over 70% were seen once. In its sample, this clone was seen once. Its specificity is not known. Other DNA sequences from this sample encode an identical CDR3 as well. The chain recombines TRBV5-1 with TRBJ2-5; D gene uncertain. What was sequenced was PBMCs. This clonotype was obtained from a girl aged 2 to 10 in good health and CMV-seronegative. CDR3: CASSLSQETQYF. CDR3 coding DNA: TGCGCCAGCAGCCTAAGCCAAGAGACCCAGTACTTC.